This T cell receptor beta chain was sequenced for a study of graft-versus-host responses after intestinal transplantation. The CDR3 contains 13 residues. The V gene's germline CDR1 is SGHDT and CDR2 YYEEEE. V was trimmed by 3 bases and J by 4 bases, leaving 10 bases between them. Investigators treated the graft tissue so that it released intraepithelial and lamina propria lymphocytes. A note on this clone: Its antigen is not identified.

Findings of the study overall: GvH clones were found in recipient marrow; some appeared first in ileum or blood. Patients with graft-donor T cell macrochimerism had high graft-versus-host to host-versus-graft clonal ratios in allografts. The highest levels of circulating GvH clones went along with early declines in HvG clones after transplant.

Assay: immunoSEQ multiplex PCR; the TCRdb copy retains only in-frame clones and omits some. The data contain more than 9,000 clones, 75% to 90% of them seen just once; the ten biggest clones take up roughly 5.4%. The rearrangement links TRBV5-6 to TRBJ1-2, with D maybe TRBD1 (6 bases). This specimen consisted of ileum tissue, obtained around 700 days after intestinal transplantation. This TCR derives from a human patient who received an intestinal transplant, so some T cells may come from the graft donor. CDR3 in DNA: TGTGCCAGCAGCTCGACAGGTCTCTATGGCTACACCTTC. Protein product: CASSSTGLYGYTF.